This T cell receptor beta chain was captured by sequencing in a study of early T cells in non-severe SARS-CoV-2 infection. Germline V gene sequence: CDR1 SGHAT, CDR2 FQNNGV. Trimming took 7 bases from V and 7 from J, leaving 17 bases between them. This CDR3 spans 14 amino acids. Ten or more counts support this clonotype. TCRdb reprocessed the 5' RACE reads with MiXCR, giving one entry per CDR3 protein. The sample lists around 30,000 distinct CDR3 sequences; 5.7% were seen once. Sequencing input: whole blood. The receptor was derived from an adult who was a healthcare worker with PCR-confirmed SARS-CoV-2 infection or an uninfected control (not recorded which). V and J are TRBV11-2 and TRBJ2-1; no reliable D call. CDR3 DNA: TGTGCCAGCATCCAAGCAGCTTGGGGAAATGAGCAGTTCTTC. This sequence encodes CASIQAAWGNEQFF.